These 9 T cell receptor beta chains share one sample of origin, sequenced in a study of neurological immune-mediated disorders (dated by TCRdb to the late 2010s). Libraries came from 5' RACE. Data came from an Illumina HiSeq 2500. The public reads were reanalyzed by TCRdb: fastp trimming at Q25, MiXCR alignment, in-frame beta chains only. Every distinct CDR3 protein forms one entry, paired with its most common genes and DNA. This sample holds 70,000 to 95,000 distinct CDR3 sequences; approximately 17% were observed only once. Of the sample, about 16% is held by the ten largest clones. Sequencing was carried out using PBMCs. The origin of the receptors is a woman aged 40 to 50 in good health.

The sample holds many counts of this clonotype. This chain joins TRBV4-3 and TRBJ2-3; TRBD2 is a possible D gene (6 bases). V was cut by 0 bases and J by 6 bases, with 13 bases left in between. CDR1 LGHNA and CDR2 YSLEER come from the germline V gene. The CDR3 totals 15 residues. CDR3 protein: CASSQDKGTADTQYF. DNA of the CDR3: TGCGCCAGCAGCCAAGACAAGGGGACTGCCGATACGCAGTATTTT.

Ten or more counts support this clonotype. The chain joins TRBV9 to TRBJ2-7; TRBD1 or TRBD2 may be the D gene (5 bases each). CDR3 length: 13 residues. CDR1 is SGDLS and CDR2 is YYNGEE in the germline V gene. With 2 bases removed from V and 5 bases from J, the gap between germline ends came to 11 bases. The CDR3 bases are TGTGCCAGCAGCGTTGGGGGAAGTAACGAGCAGTACTTC. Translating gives CASSVGGSNEQYF.

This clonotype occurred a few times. DNA of the CDR3: TGTGCCAGCAGCCGCCCCGGGACTAGTGGTACCGGGGAGCTGTTTTTT. As protein: CASSRPGTSGTGELFF. This chain joins TRBV3-1 and TRBJ2-2; 8 positions agree with TRBD2. With V trimmed by 4 bases and J by 5 bases, 9 bases remained unmatched. The germline CDR1 and CDR2 sequences are LGHDT and YNNKEL (reference sequence). CDR3 length equals 16 residues.

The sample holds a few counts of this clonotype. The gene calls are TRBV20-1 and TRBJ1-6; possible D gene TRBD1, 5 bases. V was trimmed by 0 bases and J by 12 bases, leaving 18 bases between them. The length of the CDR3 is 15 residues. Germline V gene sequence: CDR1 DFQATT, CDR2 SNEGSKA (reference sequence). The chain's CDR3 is CSARDRRQGGKPLHF. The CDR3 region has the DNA TGCAGTGCTAGAGATCGCCGCCAGGGAGGAAAACCCCTCCACTTT.

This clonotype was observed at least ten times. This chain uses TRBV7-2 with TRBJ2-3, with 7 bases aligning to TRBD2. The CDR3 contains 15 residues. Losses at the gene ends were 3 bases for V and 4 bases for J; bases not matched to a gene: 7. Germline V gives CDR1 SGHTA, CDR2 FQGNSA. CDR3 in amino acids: CASSFATSLADTQYF. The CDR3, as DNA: TGTGCCAGCAGCTTTGCGACTAGCTTGGCAGATACGCAGTATTTT.

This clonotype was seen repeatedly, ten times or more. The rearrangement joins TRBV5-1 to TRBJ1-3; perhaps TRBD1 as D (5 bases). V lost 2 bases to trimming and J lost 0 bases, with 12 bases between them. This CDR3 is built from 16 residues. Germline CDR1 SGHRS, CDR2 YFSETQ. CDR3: CASSLPETASGNTIYF. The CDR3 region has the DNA TGCGCCAGCAGCTTACCCGAGACAGCCTCTGGAAACACCATATATTTT.

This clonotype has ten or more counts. Written as DNA, the CDR3 is TGTGCCAGCAGCCCAGTGGGGGAGACCCAGTACTTC. It codes for CASSPVGETQYF. The chain employs TRBV7-2 and TRBJ2-5; D is unresolved. Trimming took off 5 bases at V and 5 bases at J, with 9 bases between the two ends. The CDR3 runs 12 residues. Germline V gives CDR1 SGHTA, CDR2 FQGNSA.

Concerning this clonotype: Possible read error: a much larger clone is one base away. In nucleotides, the CDR3 is TGCAGTGCTAGCCGGGGAAAGGGCGGGGTCTACGAGCAGTACTTC. It specifies CSASRGKGGVYEQYF. The chain uses TRBV20-1 and TRBJ2-7; perhaps TRBD2 as D (6 bases). V lost 3 bases, J lost 3 bases, and 18 bases lay in between. Germline V lookup: CDR1 DFQATT, CDR2 SNEGSKA (reference sequence). The CDR3 is 15 amino acids.

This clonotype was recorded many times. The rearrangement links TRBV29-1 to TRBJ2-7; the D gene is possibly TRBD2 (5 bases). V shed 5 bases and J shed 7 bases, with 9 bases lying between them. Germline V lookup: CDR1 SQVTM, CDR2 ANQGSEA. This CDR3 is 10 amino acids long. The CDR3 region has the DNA TGCAGCGTTCGGGGAGCGGAGCAGTACTTC. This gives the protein CSVRGAEQYF.